Below are 30 T cell receptor beta chains sequenced from a single sample in a study of blood T cell repertoires in COVID-19. Assay used: immunoSEQ multiplex PCR; TCRdb lists only in-frame clones, some missing. The profile shows some 150,000 clones, roughly 84% of them singletons. The sequenced material came from peripheral blood. Source of these receptors: a woman between 50 and 59 years old in a cohort sampled during active or convalescent COVID-19.

The chain is built from TRBV29-1 and TRBJ2-7, with TRBD1 as a possible D gene (5 bases). V dropped 3 bases and J dropped 2 bases, with 11 bases sitting between them. The CDR3 is 13 amino acids. CDR1 is SQVTM, CDR2 ANQGSEA, per germline. The CDR3 DNA is TGCAGCGTTGATGGGCAGGGCCCCTACGAGCAGTACTTC. It specifies CSVDGQGPYEQYF.

The chain carries TRBV5-1 and TRBJ2-1; 12 nucleotides match TRBD2. This CDR3 is 16 amino acids long. Losses at the gene ends were 4 bases for V and 6 bases for J; bases not matched to a gene: 8. The V gene's germline CDR1 is SGHRS and CDR2 YFSETQ. CDR3 amino acids: CASSRALAGGLNEQFF. Here the CDR3 DNA reads TGCGCCAGCAGCCGCGCCCTAGCGGGGGGGCTCAATGAGCAGTTCTTC.

The J gene is TRBJ2-2, the V gene TRBV23-1; TRBD1 agrees at 9 bases. TRBV23-1 is an ORF; its function is uncertain. CDR3 length: 16 amino acids. V was pared by 6 bases and J by 4 bases, with 9 bases of the junction left unmatched. The CDR3 bases are TGCGCCAGCAGCCGAAGGGGACAGGGCGGCACCGGGGAGCTGTTTTTT. It translates to CASSRRGQGGTGELFF.

V gene TRBV7-6 combines with J gene TRBJ2-7, with unresolved D. Between the trimmed V and J ends, which lost 3 bases and 6 bases, there was a span of 12 bases. The CDR3 has 13 amino acids. The germline V gene encodes CDR1 SGHVS and CDR2 FNYEAQ. DNA of the CDR3: TGTGCCAGCAGCTTCCCCGGAGCCGGCGAGCAGTACTTC. This gives the protein CASSFPGAGEQYF.

The chain combines TRBV27 with TRBJ2-2; maybe TRBD2 (7 bases). V dropped 6 bases and J dropped 6 bases, with 11 bases sitting between them. The CDR3 sequence is 13 residues long. In germline, CDR1 is MNHEY, CDR2 SMNVEV (reference sequence). The CDR3 nucleotides read TGTGCCAGCAGCGCGGGGGCGCCCGGGGAGCTGTTTTTT. Protein product: CASSAGAPGELFF.

Remarks on this clone: Other DNA sequences in the sample encode the same CDR3. The rearrangement links TRBV3-1 (or the pseudogene TRBV3-2) to TRBJ1-5; D is ambiguous. CDR3 length: 14 residues. Germline-derived CDR1 and CDR2 are LGHDT and YNNKEL (reference sequence). V lost 1 base and J 1 base, leaving 5 bases between the germline ends. The CDR3 bases are TGTGCCAGCAGCCAAGGAGGCAGCAATCAGCCCCAGCATTTT. It translates to CASSQGGSNQPQHF.

The chain is built from TRBV7-9 and TRBJ2-3; weak D call: TRBD2 (5 bases). Germline V CDR1 and CDR2: SEHNR, FQNEAQ (reference sequence). The CDR3 has 16 amino acids. The V end was cut by 2 bases, the J end by 8 bases, with 20 bases between. CDR3 amino acids: CASSLLRALAPGTQYF. The CDR3 DNA reads as TGTGCCAGCAGCTTACTTAGGGCGCTAGCACCCGGTACGCAGTATTTT.

V gene TRBV19 combines with J gene TRBJ2-3, with 11 bases lining up with TRBD2. Trimming at V came to 2 bases and at J to 5 bases, leaving 3 bases not matched to a gene. The CDR3 sequence is 15 residues long. Germline CDR1 is LNHDA and CDR2 is SQIVND (reference sequence). CDR3: CASSILAGGEDTQYF. The CDR3 nucleotides read TGTGCCAGTAGTATACTAGCGGGGGGTGAAGATACGCAGTATTTT.

The chain recombines TRBV27 with TRBJ2-7; 10 nucleotides align to TRBD2. Trimming took 6 bases from V and 0 from J; bases not matched to a gene: 2. Germline V gene data show CDR1 as MNHEY and CDR2 as SMNVEV (reference sequence). There are 14 residues in the CDR3. CDR3 DNA sequence: TGTGCCAGCAGGTCTAGCGGGGGCTCCTACGAGCAGTACTTC. Encoded protein: CASRSSGGSYEQYF.

V gene TRBV28 combines with J gene TRBJ2-3; unclear D gene. This CDR3 spans 12 amino acids. Trimming left V 5 bases short and J 4 bases short, with 7 bases between. Germline V gene sequence: CDR1 MDHEN, CDR2 SYDVKM. CDR3 loop: CASSADSDTQYF. The CDR3 bases are TGTGCCAGCAGTGCCGACTCAGATACGCAGTATTTT.

The rearrangement uses TRBV9 and TRBJ2-3, with D perhaps matching TRBD2 (7 bases). The CDR3 contains 14 residues. Germline V lookup: CDR1 SGDLS, CDR2 YYNGEE. V was cut by 0 bases and J by 4 bases, with 9 bases left in between. The chain's CDR3 is CASSVGGGSDTQYF. In nucleotides, the CDR3 is TGTGCCAGCAGCGTAGGCGGGGGCTCAGATACGCAGTATTTT.

This chain uses TRBV29-1 with TRBJ2-1, with a tentative D call TRBD1 (5 bases). Deletions cut 7 bases from V and 10 bases from J, with 11 bases between. CDR1 is SQVTM and CDR2 is ANQGSEA in the germline V gene. The CDR3 contains 10 residues. CDR3 sequence: CSAGQAEQFF. The CDR3 nucleotides are TGCAGCGCTGGACAAGCCGAGCAGTTCTTC.

This clone was seen a few times. The rearrangement uses TRBV9 and TRBJ1-1, with 8 positions matching TRBD1. CDR1 and CDR2 (germline): SGDLS, YYNGEE. This CDR3 is 12 amino acids long. J lost 7 bases, V lost 4 bases, and 3 bases had no gene match. In nucleotides, the CDR3 is TGTGCCAGCAGCATTGGGACAGGTGAAGCTTTCTTT. It translates to CASSIGTGEAFF.

DNA for the CDR3: TGCGCCAGCAGTCTCTCCGTGCGGTACACCGGGGAGCTGTTTTTT. Its translation: CASSLSVRYTGELFF. The chain joins TRBV23-1 to TRBJ2-2; D unresolved. TRBV23-1 counts as an open reading frame of uncertain function. Between the trimmed V and J ends, which lost 4 bases and 3 bases, there was a span of 12 bases. CDR3 size: 15 residues.

The chain carries TRBV9 and TRBJ2-1, with 11 bases that match TRBD2. The V gene's germline CDR1 is SGDLS and CDR2 YYNGEE. The CDR3 contains 16 residues. The V segment lost 3 bases and the J segment 3 bases; nucleotides outside the gene matches: 5. The CDR3 is CASSELAGVNYNEQFF. The CDR3 bases are TGTGCCAGCAGCGAACTAGCGGGGGTGAACTACAATGAGCAGTTCTTC.

This clone came up a few times. The rearrangement joins TRBV24-1 to TRBJ1-2; 7 positions match TRBD1. The CDR3 has 13 residues. The ends lost 9 bases at V and 5 bases at J; junction bases unmatched: 8. Germline values: CDR1 KGHDR, CDR2 SFDVKD. This CDR3 reads CATPESGGYGYTF. The DNA for the CDR3 is TGTGCCACCCCCGAGTCAGGGGGGTATGGCTACACCTTC.

CDR3 sequence reads: CASSFGDSNYGYTF. The CDR3 nucleotides are TGTGCCAGCAGTTTTGGGGACAGTAACTATGGCTACACCTTC. V is TRBV6-5 and J is TRBJ1-2; 7 bases match TRBD1. Germline V gene lookup returns CDR1 MNHEY and CDR2 SVGAGI. This CDR3 contains 14 residues. After removal of 4 bases from V and 1 base from J, the junction contained 3 bases not matched to a gene.

The chain carries TRBV18 and TRBJ2-7; tentative D call: TRBD1 (6 bases). V was shortened by 0 bases and J by 4 bases, with 13 bases between the two germline ends. Germline V gene lookup returns CDR1 KGHSH and CDR2 LQKENI. The CDR3 runs 15 residues. The CDR3, as DNA: TGTGCCAGCTCACCACCGGCGACAGGCGGGTACGAGCAGTACTTC. Residues: CASSPPATGGYEQYF.

V is TRBV18 and J is TRBJ2-5; D is unresolved. The CDR3 loop spans 12 amino acids. Germline loops: CDR1 KGHSH, CDR2 LQKENI. V lost 3 bases, J lost 1 base, and 3 bases lay in between. The CDR3 reads CASSPVQETQYF. The DNA of the CDR3 is TGTGCCAGCTCACCCGTCCAAGAGACCCAGTACTTC. Using reference TRBV18 and TRBJ2-5 for the parts outside the CDR3, the full variable domain is NAGVMQNPRHLVRRRGQEARLRCSPMKGHSHVYWYRQLPEEGLKFMVYLQKENIIDESGMPKERFSAEFPKEGPSILRIQQVVRGDSAAYFCASSPVQETQYFGPGTRLLVL.

This rearrangement joins TRBV4-3 to TRBJ1-2; the match to TRBD1 covers 12 bases. V shed 4 bases, J shed 7 bases, and the junction held 7 bases outside the gene matches. Germline CDR1 LGHNA, CDR2 YSLEER. The CDR3 consists of 15 residues. The CDR3 protein is CASSPSRGQGAGYTF. The CDR3 DNA is TGCGCCAGCAGCCCATCCCGGGGACAGGGGGCTGGCTACACCTTC.

The chain combines TRBV19 with TRBJ1-4, with 8 positions matching TRBD1. V lost 1 base to trimming and J lost 8 bases; unmatched junction nucleotides: 6. Germline-derived CDR1 and CDR2 are LNHDA and SQIVND (reference sequence). The CDR3 is made up of 15 amino acids. The DNA for the CDR3 is TGTGCCAGTAGTATAGCCCAGACAGGGGAGGAAAAACTGTTTTTT. Translating gives CASSIAQTGEEKLFF.

The chain couples TRBV5-1 to TRBJ2-1; D gene uncertain. This CDR3 has 16 amino acids. CDR1 SGHRS and CDR2 YFSETQ come from the germline V gene. Trimming pared 5 bases from V and 2 bases from J, leaving 17 bases between. CDR3 nucleotide sequence: TGCGCCAGCAGTTACTCCGGGTCTATTACCTACAATGAGCAGTTCTTC. This encodes CASSYSGSITYNEQFF.

This chain connects TRBV6-5 to TRBJ1-1; D call uncertain. Germline V gives CDR1 MNHEY, CDR2 SVGAGI. This CDR3 is 16 amino acids long. Trimming shortened V by 0 bases and J by 7 bases, and 18 bases separated the two germline ends. Here the CDR3 reads CASSYSAGGFHSEAFF. For the CDR3, the DNA is TGTGCCAGCAGTTACTCGGCGGGTGGCTTCCACAGTGAAGCTTTCTTT.

J is TRBJ2-7 and V is TRBV4-1; the D is unclear. In germline, CDR1 is MGHRA, CDR2 YSYEKL. With 1 base removed from V and 3 bases from J, the gap between germline ends came to 10 bases. This CDR3 contains 14 residues. CDR3 residues: CASSQGNSLYEQYF. The CDR3 nucleotides are TGCGCCAGCAGCCAAGGCAACAGCCTCTACGAGCAGTACTTC.

The chain joins TRBV5-5 to TRBJ1-4, with D maybe TRBD1 (5 bases). V was shortened by 2 bases and J by 0 bases, with 17 bases between the two germline ends. This CDR3 contains 18 residues. Germline CDR1 SGHKS, CDR2 YYEKEE (reference sequence). CDR3 sequence: CASSFRAWTGATNEKLFF. CDR3 coding DNA: TGTGCCAGCAGCTTTCGGGCTTGGACGGGGGCAACTAATGAAAAACTGTTTTTT.

The CDR3 region is CASSQEDGDYNEQFF. CDR3 DNA: TGCGCCAGCAGCCAAGAAGACGGGGATTACAATGAGCAGTTCTTC. The genes are TRBV4-1 and TRBJ2-1; tentative D call: TRBD2 (5 bases). The CDR3 has 15 amino acids. The germline V and J ends were trimmed by 0 bases and 4 bases, with 10 bases remaining between them. The germline V gene encodes CDR1 MGHRA and CDR2 YSYEKL.

V is TRBV7-3 and J is TRBJ2-6; the match to TRBD1 covers 8 bases. This CDR3 has 16 residues. V dropped 5 bases and J dropped 1; count of bases not matched to a gene: 4. CDR1 and CDR2 (germline): SGHTA, FQGTGA. This CDR3 reads CASSPQGASGANVLTF. CDR3 DNA sequence: TGTGCCAGCAGCCCCCAGGGGGCTTCTGGGGCCAACGTCCTGACTTTC.

The chain couples TRBV19 to TRBJ2-4; 7 nucleotides match TRBD2. CDR3 length equals 16 residues. Germline CDR1 reads LNHDA; CDR2 reads SQIVND (reference sequence). The V segment lost 2 bases and the J segment 6 bases; nucleotides outside the gene matches: 10. In DNA form, the CDR3 reads TGTGCCAGTAGTATAATCGGGGGGTTTGTAGGAAACATTCAGTACTTC. It specifies CASSIIGGFVGNIQYF. The complete variable domain, with remaining parts taken from reference TRBV19 and TRBJ2-4, reads DGGITQSPKYLFRKEGQNVTLSCEQNLNHDAMYWYRQDPGQGLRLIYYSQIVNDFQKGDIAEGYSVSREKKESFPLTVTSAQKNPTAFYLCASSIIGGFVGNIQYFGAGTRLSVL.

The chain joins TRBV30 to TRBJ1-4; TRBD1 might be the D (5 bases). The germline V and J ends were trimmed by 0 bases and 8 bases, with 13 bases remaining between them. Germline values: CDR1 GTSNPN, CDR2 SVGIG (reference sequence). The CDR3 contains 14 residues. This CDR3 is CAWSVLGAGEKLFF. In DNA, the CDR3 is TGTGCCTGGAGTGTACTTGGGGCCGGGGAAAAACTGTTTTTT.

This rearrangement joins TRBV10-3 to TRBJ1-1, with D perhaps matching TRBD1 (5 bases). The CDR3 is 15 residues long. The V end lost 0 bases, the J end lost 5 bases, and 13 bases lay between the germline ends. The germline V gene has CDR1 ENHRY and CDR2 SYGVKD. The CDR3: CAISESGPGETEAFF. DNA for the CDR3: TGTGCCATCAGTGAGTCGGGGCCTGGAGAGACTGAAGCTTTCTTT.